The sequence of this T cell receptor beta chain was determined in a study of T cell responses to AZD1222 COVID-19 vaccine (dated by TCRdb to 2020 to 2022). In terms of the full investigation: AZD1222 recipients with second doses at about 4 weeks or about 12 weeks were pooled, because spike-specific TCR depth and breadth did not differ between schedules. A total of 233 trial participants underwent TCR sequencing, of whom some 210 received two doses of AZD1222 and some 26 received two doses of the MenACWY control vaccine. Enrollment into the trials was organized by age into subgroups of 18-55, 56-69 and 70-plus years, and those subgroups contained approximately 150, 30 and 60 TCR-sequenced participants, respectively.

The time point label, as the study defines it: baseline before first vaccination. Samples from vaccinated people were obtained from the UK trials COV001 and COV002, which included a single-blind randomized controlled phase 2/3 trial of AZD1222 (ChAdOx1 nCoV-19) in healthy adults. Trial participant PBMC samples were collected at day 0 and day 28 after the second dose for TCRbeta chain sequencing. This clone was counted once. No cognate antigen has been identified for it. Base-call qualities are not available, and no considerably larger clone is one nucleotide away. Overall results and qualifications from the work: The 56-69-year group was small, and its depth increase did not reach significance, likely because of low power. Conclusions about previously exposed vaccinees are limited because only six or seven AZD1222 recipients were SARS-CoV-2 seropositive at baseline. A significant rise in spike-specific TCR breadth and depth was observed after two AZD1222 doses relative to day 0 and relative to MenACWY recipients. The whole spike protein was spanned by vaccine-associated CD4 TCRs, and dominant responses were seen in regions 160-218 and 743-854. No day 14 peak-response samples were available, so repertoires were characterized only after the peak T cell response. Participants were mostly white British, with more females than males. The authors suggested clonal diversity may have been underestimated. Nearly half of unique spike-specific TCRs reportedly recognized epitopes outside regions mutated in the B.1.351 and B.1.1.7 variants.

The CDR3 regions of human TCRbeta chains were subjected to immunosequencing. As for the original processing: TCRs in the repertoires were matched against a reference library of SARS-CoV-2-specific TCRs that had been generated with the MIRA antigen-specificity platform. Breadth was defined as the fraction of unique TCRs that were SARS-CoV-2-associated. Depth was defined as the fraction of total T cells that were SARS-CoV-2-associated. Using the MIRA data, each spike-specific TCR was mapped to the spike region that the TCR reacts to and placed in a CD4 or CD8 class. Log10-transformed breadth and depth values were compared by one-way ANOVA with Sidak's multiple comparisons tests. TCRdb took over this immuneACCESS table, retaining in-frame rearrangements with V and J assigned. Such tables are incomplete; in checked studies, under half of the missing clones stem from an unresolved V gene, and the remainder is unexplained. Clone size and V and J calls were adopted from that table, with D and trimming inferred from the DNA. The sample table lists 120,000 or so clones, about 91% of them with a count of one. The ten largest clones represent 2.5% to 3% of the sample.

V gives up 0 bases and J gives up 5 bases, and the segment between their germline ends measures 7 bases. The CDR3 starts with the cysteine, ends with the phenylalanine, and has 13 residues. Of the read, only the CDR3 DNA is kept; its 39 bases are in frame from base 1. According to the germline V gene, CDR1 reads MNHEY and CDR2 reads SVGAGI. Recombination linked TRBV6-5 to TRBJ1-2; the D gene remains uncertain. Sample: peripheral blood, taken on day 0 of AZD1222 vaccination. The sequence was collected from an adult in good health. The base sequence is TGTGCCAGCAGTTACTCAGTTGGATATGGCTACACCTTC. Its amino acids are CASSYSVGYGYTF.